This T cell receptor beta chain was recorded in a study of CD8+ T cells in alopecia areata (dated by TCRdb to the late 2010s). A note on the overall study: Treated patients were enrolled in an open-label pilot trial of oral tofacitinib, 5 to 10 mg twice daily, for moderate-to-severe alopecia areata. The study used high-throughput TCRbeta sequencing to examine T cell clonal expansion in alopecia areata, in both the C3H/HeJ mouse model and human patients. Biopsies were taken from tofacitinib-treated patients at baseline and again at 4 and 24 weeks into treatment, and several of those patients also had a later scalp biopsy. In treated patients, disease severity was measured using the SALT score, which gives the percentage of scalp surface area affected. Amplification of TCRbeta CDR3 regions was done by immunoSEQ multiplex PCR using 35 Vbeta forward primers and 13 Jbeta reverse primers. Human TCRbeta sequencing covered scalp tissue and sorted CD4+ and CD8+ peripheral blood T cells from patchy and totalis/universalis alopecia areata patients and healthy controls. Scalp clonality was compared across normal scalp (n=4), patchy alopecia areata scalp (n=8), and alopecia totalis/universalis scalp (n=8). RNA came from the PAXgene miRNA kit for fixed scalp, the miRNeasy kit for PBMCs, and the RNeasy kit for mouse skin. Tofacitinib was administered for 6 to 18 months, and 6 months of follow-up off drug were then conducted to assess delayed response and recurrence.

This clone turned up a few times. Its antigen remains undetermined. The record has no base qualities; no much larger clone is one base away. Library preparation used the immunoSEQ multiplex PCR assay. RNA was extracted from all samples and reverse transcribed into cDNA, which served as template for TCR sequencing. SuperScript III was used to make first-strand cDNA, primed with a 2:1 mix of oligo-dT and random hexamers. A synthetic immune receptor repertoire was used to measure amplification bias, and any remaining bias was corrected computationally. The paper's processing steps were these. Raw reads were preprocessed to remove errors, and CDR3 was defined according to IMGT conventions as the region from the conserved cysteine to phenylalanine. Clonality was computed as 1 minus the Shannon entropy, with the entropy normalized by log2 of the number of productive unique TCRs. Scalp TCRbeta sequences were cross-referenced with sorted blood CD4 and CD8 repertoires so that the CD4 or CD8 identity of scalp clones could be inferred. What TCRdb holds here is the immuneACCESS table cut down to in-frame rearrangements. Part of the clones is not present; checked against another copy, under half of the missing clones reflect an unresolved V gene, and the others are unexplained. V and J calls and clone size are copied from that table; D and trimming were computed from the DNA. The sample table lists about 300,000 clones, roughly 64% of them with a count of one. Under 2% of the sample comes from the top ten.

The V end loses 8 bases and the J end loses 2 bases, and a stretch of 9 bases separates them. As encoded in the germline V gene, CDR1 is KGHSH while CDR2 is LQKENI. Inclusive of the bounding cysteine and phenylalanine, the CDR3 is 12 residues long. Of the read, only the CDR3 DNA is kept; its 36 bases are in frame from base 1. The sample's time point, from its label and the paper: 24 weeks on oral tofacitinib. What the treatment or condition label conveys for this sample: oral pan-JAK inhibitor, 5-10 mg twice daily. From alopecia areata patients, peripheral blood was collected along with lesional scalp punch biopsies. After PBMCs were isolated by density centrifugation and stained for CD3, CD4 and CD8, a FACSAria was used to sort CD4+ and CD8+ T cells. Overall results and qualifications from the work: Shared TCR sequences between patients were less evident than in mice, which may be partly attributable to HLA diversity in the patient population. The treated cohort was small, with a single nonresponder, so links between baseline CD8+ expansion and response need larger studies. Compared with normal scalp, lesional scalp, particularly in alopecia totalis/universalis, had higher clonality and more expanded CD8+ clones, which suggests antigenic drive. Unlike mouse skin, where gammadelta T cells dominate, normal human skin contains resident alphabeta T cells that get sequenced too, which complicates analysis of the scalp TCR repertoire. Tofacitinib significantly decreased scalp clonality and the number of expanded CD8+ clones among the top 100 scalp clones. During tofacitinib treatment, many expanded lesional clones remained in scalp and blood, and this persistence may partly explain relapse after treatment is stopped.

Sequences were derived from CD4+ T cells sorted from blood, sampled at week 24, from a patient treated with tofacitinib. This TCR came from a human donor with alopecia areata. This chain is built from TRBV18 and TRBJ1-1; the D gene assignment is ambiguous. In nucleotide form, the sequence is TGTGCCAGCCAGCAGCGAAACACTGAAGCTTTCTTT. It is translated as CASQQRNTEAFF.